These 14 T cell receptor beta chains share one sample of origin, sequenced in a study of blood T cell repertoires in COVID-19. This table comes from immunoSEQ multiplex PCR, and its TCRdb copy is limited to in-frame clones, with some not included. The sample contains 250,000 to 300,000 clones, roughly 81% of which appear only once. Specimen: PBMCs or T cells enriched from blood (not recorded which). These receptors were taken from a woman aged 50 to 65 who had been exposed to COVID-19.

This chain links TRBV3-1 (or the pseudogene TRBV3-2) with TRBJ2-5, with 9 bases identical to TRBD2. Germline V lookup: CDR1 LGHDT, CDR2 YNNKEL (reference sequence). V lost 7 bases to trimming and J lost 3 bases; unmatched junction nucleotides: 3. This CDR3 contains 13 residues. The CDR3 spells CASTASGEETQYF. The CDR3 DNA is TGTGCCAGCACGGCTAGCGGGGAAGAGACCCAGTACTTC.

The gene calls are TRBV3-1 (or the pseudogene TRBV3-2) and TRBJ1-2, with D possibly being TRBD1 (5 bases). CDR1 LGHDT and CDR2 YNNKEL come from the germline V gene (reference sequence). V lost 0 bases and J lost 1, with 18 bases in between. CDR3 size: 18 residues. The DNA for the CDR3 is TGTGCCAGCAGCCAAGACAAAGGTCAGGGATCCTTTAACTATGGCTACACCTTC. As protein: CASSQDKGQGSFNYGYTF.

The chain links TRBV28 to TRBJ1-5; D is unresolved. The V end lost 9 bases, the J end lost 1 base, and 19 bases lay between the germline ends. The germline gives CDR1 MDHEN, CDR2 SYDVKM. CDR3 length: 16 amino acids. In DNA, the CDR3 is TGTGCCAGTCACCGGGAAGGCTGGAGGAGCAATCAGCCCCAGCATTTT. Its protein product is CASHREGWRSNQPQHF.

This clone showed up many times. V usage is TRBV6-4 and J usage is TRBJ2-2; the D gene is possibly TRBD2 (6 bases). This CDR3 has 13 residues. V was clipped by 4 bases and J by 5 bases, with 8 bases between them. Per germline, CDR1 MRHNA and CDR2 SNTAGT. The CDR3 coding sequence is TGTGCCAGCAGTGCTCTAGCGACCGGGGAGCTGTTTTTT. Protein product: CASSALATGELFF.

This clone was detected a few times. V is TRBV7-8 and J is TRBJ2-1, with 7 positions matching TRBD1. CDR3 size: 14 residues. Germline-derived CDR1 and CDR2 are SGHVS and FQNEAQ. V dropped 5 bases and J dropped 5; count of bases not matched to a gene: 6. The DNA for the CDR3 is TGTGCCAGCAGCCCACGACAGGGTAACAATGAGCAGTTCTTC. Its protein is CASSPRQGNNEQFF.

The J gene is TRBJ1-5, the V gene TRBV28, with a tentative D call TRBD1 (6 bases). V lost 5 bases to trimming and J lost 0 bases, with 14 bases between them. Per germline, CDR1 MDHEN and CDR2 SYDVKM. The CDR3 has 16 residues. CDR3 DNA sequence: TGTGCCAGCAGTATACCGACAGGTTATAGCAATCAGCCCCAGCATTTT. Translation gives CASSIPTGYSNQPQHF.

This sequence joins TRBV5-4 and TRBJ1-3; 7 nucleotides match TRBD1. The CDR3 spans 13 residues. Germline V gene lookup returns CDR1 SGHNT and CDR2 YYREEE (reference sequence). J lost 5 bases, V lost 4 bases, and 3 bases had no gene match. The CDR3 DNA reads as TGTGCCAGCAGCCTGACAGGGAGAAACACCATATATTTT. This codes for CASSLTGRNTIYF.

The V and J genes are TRBV27 and TRBJ1-1, with unresolved D. This CDR3 is built from 14 residues. Trimming removed 3 bases from V and 1 base from J, with 9 bases in between. CDR1 is MNHEY, CDR2 SMNVEV, per germline (reference sequence). The CDR3 protein is CASSLAKSNTEAFF. In DNA, the CDR3 is TGTGCCAGCAGTTTGGCAAAGTCGAACACTGAAGCTTTCTTT.

The gene calls are TRBV2 and TRBJ2-5, with 8 bases matching TRBD2. The CDR3 has 15 residues. CDR1 SNHLY and CDR2 FYNNEI come from the germline V gene. V shed 4 bases and J 0 bases; nucleotides not matched to a gene: 4. The CDR3 nucleotides are TGTGCCAGCAGTGGACAGCGGGGGAACCAAGAGACCCAGTACTTC. As protein: CASSGQRGNQETQYF.

V and J are TRBV9 and TRBJ2-1; TRBD2 matches at 8 bases. The CDR3 runs 15 residues. The junction had 3 bases not matched to a gene; V was cut back by 4 bases and J by 0 bases. From germline, CDR1 is SGDLS and CDR2 YYNGEE. The CDR3: CASSLSGSSYNEQFF. CDR3 sequence (DNA): TGTGCCAGCAGCCTCAGCGGGAGCTCCTACAATGAGCAGTTCTTC. Full variable domain (missing parts from reference TRBV9 and TRBJ2-1): DSGVTQTPKHLITATGQRVTLRCSPRSGDLSVYWYQQSLDQGLQFLIQYYNGEERAKGNILERFSAQQFPDLHSELNLSSLELGDSALYFCASSLSGSSYNEQFFGPGTRLTVL.

The chain has TRBV19 and TRBJ1-1, with 9 bases identical to TRBD1. V was pared by 1 base and J by 1 base, with 10 bases of the junction left unmatched. CDR1 LNHDA and CDR2 SQIVND come from the germline V gene (reference sequence). The CDR3 loop spans 18 amino acids. The CDR3 sequence: CASSIGPPWTGENTEAFF. The CDR3 DNA is TGTGCCAGTAGTATAGGCCCGCCCTGGACAGGGGAGAACACTGAAGCTTTCTTT.

CDR3 in amino acids: CASSSFSDILNTEAFF. DNA for the CDR3: TGTGCCAGCAGTTCCTTCTCGGACATCCTGAACACTGAAGCTTTCTTT. The rearrangement joins TRBV27 to TRBJ1-1, with a tentative D call TRBD1 (5 bases). Trimming shortened V by 4 bases and J by 0 bases, and 15 bases separated the two germline ends. Germline-derived CDR1 and CDR2 are MNHEY and SMNVEV (reference sequence). This CDR3 has 16 amino acids.

This clone was found a few times. The chain recombines TRBV2 with TRBJ2-5; no definite D call. Germline values: CDR1 SNHLY, CDR2 FYNNEI. The CDR3 has 14 amino acids. Trimming cost V 7 bases and J 5 bases, with 17 bases left between them. CDR3 coding DNA: TGTGCCAGCACCCAAGGAAGGAGCCGGGAGACCCAGTACTTC. Residues: CASTQGRSRETQYF.

The J gene is TRBJ2-1, the V gene TRBV19, with TRBD2 matching 16 bases. Germline assignment: CDR1 LNHDA and CDR2 SQIVND (reference sequence). The V gene end was trimmed by 9 bases and the J gene end by 0 bases; junction bases not matched to a gene: 8. The CDR3 loop spans 18 amino acids. CDR3 loop: CASHPGTSGGVSYNEQFF. The CDR3 DNA reads TGTGCCAGCCACCCCGGGACTAGCGGGGGGGTCTCCTACAATGAGCAGTTCTTC.